The next 25 T cell receptor beta chains were all read from a single sample in a study of cytomegalovirus exposure and HLA in healthy donors. PCR was performed using 60 Vbeta and 13 Jbeta primers. TCRdb's copy holds only in-frame clones and misses some; the assay was immunoSEQ multiplex PCR. The repertoire includes roughly 200,000 clones, just under 85% of them detected once, and about 0.58% sits in the top ten. Sequenced material: PBMCs. The receptors here all came from a woman aged 40 to 49 in good health and CMV-seronegative.

The rearrangement joins TRBV18 to TRBJ2-1; 8 bases match TRBD1. The J segment lost 0 bases and the V segment lost 0 bases, leaving 1 base of the junction unmatched. Germline V gives CDR1 KGHSH, CDR2 LQKENI. This CDR3 has 16 residues. The CDR3, as DNA: TGTGCCAGCTCACCACCGGGACAGGCCTCCTACAATGAGCAGTTCTTC. Protein product: CASSPPGQASYNEQFF.

The J gene is TRBJ2-5, the V gene TRBV9; 7 bases map to TRBD1. The junction had 8 bases not matched to a gene; V was cut back by 4 bases and J by 5 bases. CDR1 is SGDLS and CDR2 is YYNGEE in the germline V gene. This CDR3 region has 14 residues. CDR3 in DNA: TGTGCCAGCAGCCTGAATCCAGGGGGTGAGACCCAGTACTTC. Amino acids: CASSLNPGGETQYF.

The genes are TRBV9 and TRBJ2-2; 7 bases map to TRBD1. The CDR3 contains 14 residues. Germline V lookup: CDR1 SGDLS, CDR2 YYNGEE. Trimming took 3 bases from V and 9 from J; bases not matched to a gene: 8. The CDR3 region has the DNA TGTGCCAGCAGCGAACGACAGGGTATCAGGGAGCTGTTTTTT. It translates to CASSERQGIRELFF.

The rearrangement joins TRBV4-2 to TRBJ2-7; 7 bases line up with TRBD1. After removal of 0 bases from V and 3 bases from J, the junction contained 5 bases not matched to a gene. The CDR3 has 15 residues. The germline gives CDR1 LGHNA, CDR2 YNFKEQ. CDR3 amino acids: CASSQDEGQHYEQYF. DNA of the CDR3: TGTGCCAGCAGCCAAGACGAGGGACAGCACTACGAGCAGTACTTC.

The chain couples TRBV2 to TRBJ2-3, with D hard to call. Between the trimmed V and J ends, which lost 2 bases and 0 bases, there was a span of 9 bases. The CDR3 runs to 15 residues. CDR1 and CDR2 (germline): SNHLY, FYNNEI. CDR3 residues: CASSEWSVSTDTQYF. Written as DNA, the CDR3 is TGTGCCAGCAGTGAATGGAGCGTTAGCACAGATACGCAGTATTTT.

The rearrangement joins TRBV20-1 to TRBJ2-1, with D possibly TRBD2 on 6 matching bases. This CDR3 has 10 amino acids. V was shortened by 8 bases and J by 7 bases, with 9 bases between the two germline ends. Germline V CDR1 and CDR2: DFQATT, SNEGSKA (reference sequence). The CDR3 DNA reads TGCAGTATTAGCGGAAATGAGCAGTTCTTC. Its translation: CSISGNEQFF.

The chain recombines TRBV19 with TRBJ2-5; 16 positions match TRBD2. The CDR3 contains 19 residues. The ends lost 5 bases at V and 5 bases at J; junction bases unmatched: 14. From germline, CDR1 is LNHDA and CDR2 SQIVND (reference sequence). The CDR3 is CASSLWGTSGGASDETQYF. The CDR3, as DNA: TGTGCCAGTAGTCTCTGGGGGACTAGCGGGGGGGCCTCGGATGAGACCCAGTACTTC.

This chain connects TRBV5-1 to TRBJ1-2; 8 bases align to TRBD1. Germline V gene sequence: CDR1 SGHRS, CDR2 YFSETQ. The V segment lost 4 bases and the J segment 3 bases; nucleotides outside the gene matches: 8. The CDR3 has 15 amino acids. CDR3 sequence: CASSPGQGGHYGYTF. The CDR3 nucleotides read TGCGCCAGCAGCCCTGGACAGGGCGGACACTATGGCTACACCTTC.

This clone came up a few times. This sequence joins TRBV9 and TRBJ2-3, with D tentatively TRBD2 (6 bases). Trimming took 4 bases from V and 2 from J, leaving 26 bases between them. This CDR3 contains 19 residues. The germline V gene encodes CDR1 SGDLS and CDR2 YYNGEE. The chain's CDR3 is CASSSPLRPERRATDTQYF. CDR3 DNA sequence: TGTGCCAGCAGCTCACCCCTACGGCCGGAAAGGAGGGCCACAGATACGCAGTATTTT.

The chain combines TRBV5-1 with TRBJ1-3, with D unresolved. The CDR3 covers 13 residues. The germline gives CDR1 SGHRS, CDR2 YFSETQ. V was clipped by 4 bases and J by 4 bases, with 9 bases between them. For the CDR3, the DNA is TGCGCCAGCAGCCTAGGTCTAGGAAACACCATATATTTT. Translating it yields CASSLGLGNTIYF.

This chain connects TRBV6-4 to TRBJ2-3; the D gene is possibly TRBD2 (7 bases). Trimming cost V 2 bases and J 4 bases, with 13 bases left between them. This CDR3 spans 15 amino acids. Germline V gene sequence: CDR1 MRHNA, CDR2 SNTAGT. Written as DNA, the CDR3 is TGTGCCAGCAGTGACCGGGGGGCCGGGGCAGATACGCAGTATTTT. This gives the protein CASSDRGAGADTQYF.

The V and J genes are TRBV19 and TRBJ2-2; the match to TRBD2 covers 7 bases. CDR3 length: 16 amino acids. CDR1 is LNHDA and CDR2 is SQIVND in the germline V gene (reference sequence). The ends lost 3 bases at V and 1 base at J; junction bases unmatched: 5. In nucleotides, the CDR3 is TGTGCCAGTAGTATGGGCGGGGGTGAGAACACCGGGGAGCTGTTTTTT. It specifies CASSMGGGENTGELFF.

The V call is TRBV7-9, the J call TRBJ1-2; D is perhaps TRBD1 (5 bases). The CDR3 spans 16 residues. Germline V gene lookup returns CDR1 SEHNR and CDR2 FQNEAQ (reference sequence). With 3 bases removed from V and 2 bases from J, the gap between germline ends came to 16 bases. The CDR3, as DNA: TGTGCCAGCAGCTTTAGATTGGGGGGGAAAAACTATGGCTACACCTTC. Translating gives CASSFRLGGKNYGYTF.

Note on this clone: At one boundary the junction diverges from the germline segment, which might be a read error. The chain combines TRBV7-9 with TRBJ2-7; the D gene is possibly TRBD2 (6 bases). The CDR3 extends over 13 amino acids. CDR1 SEHNR and CDR2 FQNEAQ come from the germline V gene (reference sequence). The CDR3 nucleotides are TGTTCCAGCAGCTTTCCTTCCTACGGGGGGCAGTACTTC. This encodes CSSSFPSYGGQYF. Filled out from reference TRBV7-9 and TRBJ2-7, the complete variable domain reads DTGVSQNPRHKITKRGQNVTFRCDPISEHNRLYWYRQTLGQGPEFLTYFQNEAQLEKSRLLSDRFSAERPKGSFSTLEIQRTEQGDSAMYLCSSSFPSYGGQYFGPGTRLTVT.

The rearrangement links TRBV27 to TRBJ1-3; D is perhaps TRBD1 (5 bases). Germline loops: CDR1 MNHEY, CDR2 SMNVEV (reference sequence). Trimming stripped 2 bases from V and 3 bases from J, with 8 bases between. This CDR3 has 14 residues. DNA for the CDR3: TGTGCCAGCAGTTTAGGTCAGGGTGGAAACACCATATATTTT. This gives the protein CASSLGQGGNTIYF.

This clone appeared a few times. The chain is built from TRBV18 and TRBJ1-1, with D possibly matching TRBD1 (5 bases). The germline CDR1 and CDR2 sequences are KGHSH and LQKENI. The CDR3 contains 15 residues. The V and J ends lost 5 bases and 1 base respectively, with 14 bases between them. The DNA for the CDR3 is TGTGCCAGCTCATACAACGGGGGTGCGAACACTGAAGCTTTCTTT. Translation gives CASSYNGGANTEAFF.

The chain has TRBV4-3 and TRBJ1-6; TRBD1 might be the D (5 bases). Trimming pared 5 bases from V and 7 bases from J, leaving 12 bases between. This CDR3 has 14 amino acids. The germline V gene has CDR1 LGHNA and CDR2 YSLEER. Here the CDR3 reads CASSDRYGNSPLHF. The CDR3 DNA reads TGCGCCAGCAGCGACAGATACGGAAATTCACCCCTCCACTTT.

The chain uses TRBV29-1 and TRBJ2-7, with D possibly matching TRBD1 (6 bases). CDR3 length: 13 amino acids. Trimming cost V 2 bases and J 6 bases, with 14 bases left between them. From germline, CDR1 is SQVTM and CDR2 ANQGSEA. The CDR3 sequence: CSVERGTIGEQYF. CDR3 DNA: TGCAGCGTTGAAAGGGGGACCATCGGCGAGCAGTACTTC.

Note on this clone: A junction end diverges from the germline sequence, so it may reflect a read error. The DNA of the CDR3 is TGTGCTAGCAGCCAGAACAGGGGTTCGGAGACCCAGTACTTC. This codes for CASSQNRGSETQYF. This chain links TRBV7-7 with TRBJ2-5; 7 bases match TRBD1. This CDR3 region has 14 residues. Germline-derived CDR1 and CDR2 are SSHAT and FNYEAQ (reference sequence).

This chain connects TRBV6-5 to TRBJ2-5; TRBD1 aligns across 10 bases. The CDR3 sequence is 13 residues long. J gave up 5 bases and V 10 bases, and 7 bases lay outside the gene matches. Per germline, CDR1 MNHEY and CDR2 SVGAGI. The CDR3 bases are TGTGCCATAAGCCGGGACAGGGGTGAGACCCAGTACTTC. Translating gives CAISRDRGETQYF.

The rearrangement uses TRBV11-2 and TRBJ1-2; 10 nucleotides match TRBD1. The CDR3 sequence is 15 residues long. J was trimmed by 5 bases and V by 1 base; bases with no gene match: 4. The V gene's germline CDR1 is SGHAT and CDR2 FQNNGV. The CDR3 DNA is TGTGCCAGCAGCTTAGGGCCGGGACAGGGGTATGGCTACACCTTC. Its protein is CASSLGPGQGYGYTF.

V is TRBV14 and J is TRBJ1-6, with a weak D call TRBD1 (5 bases). Per germline, CDR1 SGHDN and CDR2 FVKESK. Trimming stripped 1 base from V and 8 bases from J, with 12 bases between. The CDR3 runs to 15 residues. The CDR3 region is CASSQVEGRDSPLHF. DNA of the CDR3: TGTGCCAGCAGCCAAGTGGAGGGGAGGGATTCACCCCTCCACTTT.

The chain combines TRBV18 with TRBJ2-1; maybe TRBD1 (6 bases). Germline CDR1 and CDR2: KGHSH and LQKENI. The CDR3 loop spans 16 amino acids. The V end was cut by 3 bases, the J end by 7 bases, with 19 bases between. The CDR3 bases are TGTGCCAGCTCACCCTTAGGCAGGGGAAACGCGAATGAGCAGTTCTTC. Its translation is CASSPLGRGNANEQFF. Full variable domain (missing parts from reference TRBV18 and TRBJ2-1): NAGVMQNPRHLVRRRGQEARLRCSPMKGHSHVYWYRQLPEEGLKFMVYLQKENIIDESGMPKERFSAEFPKEGPSILRIQQVVRGDSAAYFCASSPLGRGNANEQFFGPGTRLTVL.

The rearrangement joins TRBV28 to TRBJ2-2; TRBD1 is a possible D gene (6 bases). V dropped 9 bases and J dropped 3 bases, with 20 bases sitting between them. CDR3 length: 16 amino acids. Germline CDR1 MDHEN, CDR2 SYDVKM. CDR3 sequence reads: CASSFAGTTYTGELFF. The CDR3 region has the DNA TGTGCCAGTTCGTTTGCCGGGACAACTTACACCGGGGAGCTGTTTTTT. Drawing the rest from reference TRBV28 and TRBJ2-2, the complete variable domain is DVKVTQSSRYLVKRTGEKVFLECVQDMDHENMFWYRQDPGLGLRLIYFSYDVKMKEKGDIPEGYSVSREKKERFSLILESASTNQTSMYLCASSFAGTTYTGELFFGEGSRLTVL.

V gene TRBV4-2 combines with J gene TRBJ1-5; maybe TRBD1 (5 bases). Trimming stripped 4 bases from V and 5 bases from J, with 12 bases between. This CDR3 is 14 amino acids long. Germline V gene lookup returns CDR1 LGHNA and CDR2 YNFKEQ. The CDR3: CASSPQGSHQPQHF. CDR3 DNA: TGTGCCAGCAGCCCCCAGGGCAGTCATCAGCCCCAGCATTTT.